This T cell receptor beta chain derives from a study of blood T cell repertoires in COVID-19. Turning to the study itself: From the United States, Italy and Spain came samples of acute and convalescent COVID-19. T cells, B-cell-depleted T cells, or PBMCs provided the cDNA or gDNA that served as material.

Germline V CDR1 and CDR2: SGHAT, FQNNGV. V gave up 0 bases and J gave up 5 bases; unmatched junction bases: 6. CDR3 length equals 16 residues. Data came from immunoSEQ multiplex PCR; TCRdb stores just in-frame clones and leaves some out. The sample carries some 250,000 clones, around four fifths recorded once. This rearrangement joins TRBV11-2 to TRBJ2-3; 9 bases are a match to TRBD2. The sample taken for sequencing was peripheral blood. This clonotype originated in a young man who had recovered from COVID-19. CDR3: CASSLDIAGVGDTQYF. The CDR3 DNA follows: TGTGCCAGCAGCTTAGATATAGCGGGGGTTGGAGATACGCAGTATTTT.